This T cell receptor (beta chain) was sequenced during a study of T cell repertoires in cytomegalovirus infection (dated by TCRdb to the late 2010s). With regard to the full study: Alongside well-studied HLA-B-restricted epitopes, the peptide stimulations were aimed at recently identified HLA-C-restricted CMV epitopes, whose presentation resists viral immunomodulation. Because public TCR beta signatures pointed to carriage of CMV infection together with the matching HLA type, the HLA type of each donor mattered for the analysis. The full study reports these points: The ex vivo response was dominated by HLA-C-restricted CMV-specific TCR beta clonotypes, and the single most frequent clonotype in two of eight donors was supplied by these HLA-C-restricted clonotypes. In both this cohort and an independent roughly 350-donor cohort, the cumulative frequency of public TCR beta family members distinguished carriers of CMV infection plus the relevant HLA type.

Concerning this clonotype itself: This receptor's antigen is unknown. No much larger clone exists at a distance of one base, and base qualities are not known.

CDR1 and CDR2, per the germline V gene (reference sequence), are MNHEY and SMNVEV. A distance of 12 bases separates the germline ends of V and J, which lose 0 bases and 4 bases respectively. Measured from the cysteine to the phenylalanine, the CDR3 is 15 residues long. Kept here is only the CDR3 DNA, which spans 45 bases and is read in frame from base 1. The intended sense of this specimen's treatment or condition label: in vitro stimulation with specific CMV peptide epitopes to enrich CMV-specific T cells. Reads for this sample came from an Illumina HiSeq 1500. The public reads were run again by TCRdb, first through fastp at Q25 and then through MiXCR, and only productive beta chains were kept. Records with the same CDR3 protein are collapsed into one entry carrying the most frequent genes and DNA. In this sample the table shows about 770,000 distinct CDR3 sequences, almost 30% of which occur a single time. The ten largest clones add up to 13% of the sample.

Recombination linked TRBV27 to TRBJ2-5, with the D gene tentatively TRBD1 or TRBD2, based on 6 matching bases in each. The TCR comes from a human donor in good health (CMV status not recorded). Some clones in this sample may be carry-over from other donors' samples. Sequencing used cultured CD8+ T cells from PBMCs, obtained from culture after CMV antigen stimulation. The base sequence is TGTGCCAGCAGTTTATCGTTTGGAGGGGGAGAGACCCAGTACTTC. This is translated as CASSLSFGGGETQYF.